This record concerns one T cell receptor (beta chain) sequence. Its antigen is undetermined. MiXCR, run by TCRdb on the RT-PCR reads, gives a single entry per CDR3 protein. The table has around 320,000 distinct CDR3 sequences, approximately 23% seen once. The data derive from a study of response to subunit inactivated influenza vaccine. Study-level results: Each seasonal influenza vaccination recruits few new T cells, the authors suggested.

There are 14 residues in the CDR3. The V end lost 3 bases, the J end lost 2 bases, and 11 bases lay between the germline ends. Germline V CDR1 and CDR2: MGHRA, YSYEKL. The chain has TRBV4-1 and TRBJ2-7, with D possibly matching TRBD2 (6 bases). The source is a man between 50 and 75 years old who received an inactivated influenza vaccine. Specimen: PBMCs from blood, collected 21 months after vaccination. CDR3 in DNA: TGCGCCAGCAGCCAGAGTGGGGAGGCCTACGAGCAGTACTTC. Amino acid sequence: CASSQSGEAYEQYF.